Described below is a single T cell receptor (beta chain) sequence and its context. Its cognate antigen has yet to be identified. No base-level quality is on record; no much larger clone is a single base apart. Healthy HIV-negative adults with no recently reported acute infections or vaccinations were included as donors. Every donor was a Caucasian adult living in Nashville, Tennessee, USA. CD4+ T cells were enriched through magnetic negative selection, after which naive cells were positively selected on CD45RA and the remaining negative fraction served as the memory subset. Blood was obtained by leukapheresis, after which PBMCs were separated by Ficoll-Histopaque density gradient centrifugation and cryopreserved in liquid nitrogen vapor phase. Analytical flow cytometry was used to check the purity and quantity of every magnetically sorted T cell population. From each sorted fraction, genomic DNA was isolated and quantified by UV absorbance on a Nanodrop 2000c.

This entry is derived from a study of shared clonotypes between healthy human individuals (dated by TCRdb to about 2020). Notes on the research overall: Three men and a couple of women, aged 18 to 49 years, made up the cohort. For each donor, three plates each were used for CD4 naive and CD4 memory, two plates were used for CD8 naive, and one plate was used for CD8 memory. To estimate repertoire size and how much clonotypes are shared between individuals, the study performed deep sequencing of blood TCR repertoires from a few healthy adults. To increase sequencing depth and limit assay-specific biases, different laboratories used diverse techniques to prepare libraries and sequence TCR repertoires. Per donor, leukapheresis produced somewhere between about 0.94 and 10 billion PBMCs. Results and caveats for the whole study, not just this receptor: Naive subsets generally had larger estimated clonotype richness than memory subsets. About 5% of naive CD4, 3.5% of naive CD8, 2.3% of memory CD4, and around 0.42% of memory CD8 clonotypes were shared across four donors. Sampling was restricted to blood, and TCR repertoires in tissue are likely to differ from TCR repertoires in blood. The small number of donors limited the genetic and exposure-history diversity represented. Rarefaction of sorted-subset datasets indicated incomplete sequencing despite the large sequencing depth. Clonotypes shared by all four sorted-subset donors showed higher generation probabilities than non-shared clonotypes. Pairwise subsampling led to the expectation that sequencing depth would affect the degree of clonotype sharing among donors.

CDR3 length: 15 amino acids, cysteine to phenylalanine. Solely the CDR3 DNA is kept, with 45 bases framed from the first base. According to the germline V gene, CDR1 reads SGHRS and CDR2 reads YFSETQ. Trimming removed 4 bases from V and 0 bases from J, leaving 14 bases between the germline ends. Using the deep immunoSEQ assay, TCR CDR3 regions were amplified from genomic DNA by multiplex PCR. Extracted genomic DNA from each cell subset was spread evenly across all wells of several immunoSEQ 96-well plates, with each plate serving as a replicate. For sorted subsets, each replicate PCR was loaded with approximately 200 ng genomic DNA, equivalent to 25,000 to 35,000 T cell genomes. Purified libraries were quantified with a Qubit 3.0 fluorometer, sized on a Bioanalyzer 2100, and re-quantified with the KAPA Library Quantification kit. Every immunoSEQ 96-well plate was sequenced on a dedicated single-read 150-cycle Illumina NextSeq 550 flow cell. Per the authors' processing: The immunoSEQ output contained only junctional sequences without quality scores, so filtering could not match that applied to full-length reads. To assign V/J genes and CDR3, sequences were annotated against IMGT germline references using PyIR, a Python wrapper for IgBLAST v1.9. Any read was removed if the V/J assignment was weak (E-value above 1e-6), the CDR3 was missing, or the read contained stop codons, out-of-frame junctions, or ambiguous translated residues. A V3J clonotype was defined by an identical inferred V gene, J gene, and CDR3 amino acid sequence. Percentage overlap between repertoires was computed as shared unique clonotypes divided by the size of the smaller repertoire. Repertoire richness was assessed with RTK rarefaction, the Chao1 estimator, and Recon v2.1 estimates of unobserved clonotypes. Generation probabilities for all TCRbeta clonotypes obtained by the gDNA method from several donors were computed using OLGA. Entries here come from immuneACCESS through TCRdb and include only in-frame sequences with V and J called. Some clones fail to appear in such tables; in the studies checked, an unresolved V gene covers under half of the shortfall, and the cause of the remainder is unknown. V and J calls and clone size are copied from that table; D and trimming were computed from the DNA. Recorded for this sample are 1,100,000 or so clones; around 78% of them occurred a single time. The ten largest account for 0.4% to 0.55% of the sample.

Source material: memory CD4+ T cells from PBMCs. Interpreted using the paper, the cell subset or site label stands for: CD45RA-negative fraction. The chain was built from TRBV5-1 and TRBJ2-7; TRBD2 is possibly the D segment (5 matching bases). The receptor's source is a man aged 18 to 29 in good health. Some clones in this sample may be carry-over from other donors' samples. The nucleotide sequence reads TGCGCCAGCAGCGCGACCGGACTTCGCTCCTACGAGCAGTACTTC. Translation gives CASSATGLRSYEQYF.